This is a list of T cell receptor beta chains from one sample in a study of T cells after yellow fever vaccination. Via MiXCR, TCRdb re-called the 5' RACE reads, giving one row per CDR3 protein. This sample has around 100,000 distinct CDR3 sequences; 8.4% occur once, and the top ten carry about 25%. This specimen was CD8+ T cells sorted from PBMCs, taken 45 days after the yellow fever booster vaccination. The receptors here all came from a man younger than 40 who received the YFV17D yellow fever vaccine. The CDR3 runs from the conserved cysteine through the conserved F or W. A D gene is named only where the DNA matches it firmly. Clone size, where shown, is once, few, many, or a class for clones that have expanded.

cdr3_length	j_call	clone_size	d_call	v_call	cdr3_aa	cdr3_nt
15	TRBJ2-3	many	NA	TRBV4-3	CASSQDGEFTDTQYF	TGCGCCAGCAGCCAAGATGGGGAGTTCACAGATACGCAGTATTTT
13	TRBJ2-1	many	TRBD2	TRBV29-1	CSVSGLAGNEQFF	TGCAGCGTTTCGGGACTAGCGGGGAATGAGCAGTTCTTC
14	TRBJ2-7	many	NA	TRBV20-1	CSAIKGGPAYEQYF	TGCAGTGCTATTAAAGGCGGCCCGGCCTACGAGCAGTACTTC
13	TRBJ2-5	many	NA	TRBV12-3/TRBV12-4	CASSGRAGETQYF	TGTGCCAGCAGTGGACGGGCGGGTGAGACCCAGTACTTC
13	TRBJ2-5	few	NA	TRBV7-9	CASSPHTLGAQYF	TGTGCCAGCAGCCCGCACACCCTCGGGGCCCAGTACTTC
19	TRBJ2-1	few	NA	TRBV28	CASSFVRTGTTSVGDEQFF	TGTGCCAGCAGTTTTGTGAGGACAGGGACGACTAGCGTAGGGGATGAGCAGTTCTTC
13	TRBJ2-1	many	NA	TRBV6-4	CASSDSSYNEQFF	TGTGCCAGCAGTGACAGCTCCTACAATGAGCAGTTCTTC
15	TRBJ2-1	many	TRBD2	TRBV6-5	CASQPMASGNNEQFF	TGTGCCAGCCAGCCGATGGCTAGCGGGAACAATGAGCAGTTCTTC
12	TRBJ1-1	few	NA	TRBV2	CASSYKNTEAFF	TGTGCCAGCAGTTACAAGAACACTGAAGCTTTCTTT
16	TRBJ2-5	many	TRBD2	TRBV7-9	CASGGVALAALGTQYF	TGTGCCAGCGGGGGGGTTGCACTAGCGGCCCTGGGGACCCAGTACTTC
16	TRBJ2-3	few	NA	TRBV7-9	CASSSSWGPSTDTQYF	TGTGCCAGCAGCTCATCGTGGGGGCCTAGCACAGATACGCAGTATTTT
15	TRBJ2-6	few	NA	TRBV12-3/TRBV12-4	CASRGSPSGANVLTF	TGTGCCAGCAGGGGCAGCCCCTCTGGGGCCAACGTCCTGACTTTC
16	TRBJ2-2	few	TRBD2	TRBV3-1	CASSPTSGKNTGELFF	TGTGCCAGCAGCCCGACTAGCGGGAAGAACACCGGGGAGCTGTTTTTT
15	TRBJ1-5	many	NA	TRBV5-1	CASSPYSNSNQPQHF	TGCGCCAGCAGCCCGTACAGTAATAGCAATCAGCCCCAGCATTTT
14	TRBJ2-7	many	NA	TRBV11-2	CASSLEIYGYEQYF	TGTGCCAGCAGCTTAGAAATATACGGATACGAGCAGTACTTC
12	TRBJ1-2	many	NA	TRBV29-1	CSAATTSGGYTF	TGCAGCGCAGCGACCACTAGTGGGGGCTACACCTTC
12	TRBJ1-5	few	NA	TRBV12-3/TRBV12-4	CASGSGNQPQHF	TGTGCCAGCGGTTCGGGGAATCAGCCCCAGCATTTT
16	TRBJ2-5	NA	NA	TRBV6-1	CASSLGDSINQETQYF	TGTGCCAGCAGCCTGGGGGATAGTATAAACCAAGAGACCCAGTACTTC
12	TRBJ1-5	many	NA	TRBV12-3/TRBV12-4	CATRQFNQPQHF	TGTGCCACGAGACAGTTCAATCAGCCCCAGCATTTT
16	TRBJ2-1	many	TRBD2	TRBV20-1	CSARDLISGRVNEQFF	TGCAGTGCTAGAGATCTGATTAGCGGGAGGGTCAATGAGCAGTTCTTC
16	TRBJ2-1	many	TRBD2	TRBV7-9	CATEWGTSGNYNEQFF	TGTGCCACCGAATGGGGGACTAGCGGGAATTACAATGAGCAGTTCTTC
13	TRBJ2-7	many	NA	TRBV24-1	CATSAGYSYEQYF	TGTGCCACCAGTGCTGGATATTCCTACGAGCAGTACTTC
15	TRBJ2-3	few	NA	TRBV9	CASSHFGDSADTQYF	TGTGCCAGCAGCCATTTCGGAGATTCTGCAGATACGCAGTATTTT
17	TRBJ1-1	many	NA	TRBV28	CASSLLTGGRLNTEAFF	TGTGCCAGCAGTTTACTGACAGGTGGGCGCTTGAACACTGAAGCTTTCTTT
13	TRBJ2-7	few	NA	TRBV27	CASSLSPTFQQYF	TGTGCCAGCAGTTTGAGTCCTACGTTCCAGCAGTACTTC
12	TRBJ2-7	few	NA	TRBV12-3/TRBV12-4	CASSPTGLEQYF	TGTGCCAGCAGTCCCACAGGGCTCGAGCAGTACTTC